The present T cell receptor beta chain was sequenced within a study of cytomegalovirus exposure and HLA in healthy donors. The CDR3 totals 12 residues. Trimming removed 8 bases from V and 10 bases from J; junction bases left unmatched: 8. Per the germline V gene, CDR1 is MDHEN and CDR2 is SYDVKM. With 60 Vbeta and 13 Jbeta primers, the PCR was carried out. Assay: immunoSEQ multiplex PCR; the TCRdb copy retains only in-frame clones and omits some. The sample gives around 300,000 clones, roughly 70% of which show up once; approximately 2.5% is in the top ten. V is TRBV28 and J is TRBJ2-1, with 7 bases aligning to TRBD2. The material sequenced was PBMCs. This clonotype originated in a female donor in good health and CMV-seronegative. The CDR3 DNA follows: TGTGCCAGCGGACTAGGGGTTAGCGAGCAGTTCTTC. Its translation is CASGLGVSEQFF. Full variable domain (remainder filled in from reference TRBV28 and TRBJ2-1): DVKVTQSSRYLVKRTGEKVFLECVQDMDHENMFWYRQDPGLGLRLIYFSYDVKMKEKGDIPEGYSVSREKKERFSLILESASTNQTSMYLCASGLGVSEQFFGPGTRLTVL.